The 30 T cell receptor beta chains presented below share a single source sample, sequenced in a study of Ad26.COV2.S vaccination and SARS-CoV-2 variants. The treatment is: about 20 received Ad26.COV2.S at low or high dose, single or two shots; 5 received placebo; per-sample allocation not given. The samples date from day 63 after the first vaccine or placebo injection. TCRdb keeps only in-frame clones here, not all; method: immunoSEQ multiplex PCR. The sample consists of a few hundred thousand clones, under 90% of them appearing once. The sample here was peripheral blood, taken in a trial of Ad26.COV2.S vaccine versus placebo. The receptor set was obtained from a person aged 18-60 years who received the Ad26.COV2.S COVID-19 vaccine or a placebo.

The chain is built from TRBV5-5 and TRBJ2-7; D is ambiguous. This CDR3 has 14 amino acids. The germline V gene encodes CDR1 SGHKS and CDR2 YYEKEE (reference sequence). The V and J ends lost 5 bases and 2 bases respectively, with 14 bases between them. The CDR3 reads CASSLGDLTYEQYV. CDR3 nucleotides: TGTGCCAGCAGTCTTGGGGATCTTACCTACGAGCAGTACGTC.

This clone occurred once. This sequence joins TRBV4-2 and TRBJ1-4, with D possibly matching TRBD1 (5 bases). V was shortened by 10 bases and J by 4 bases, with 16 bases between the two germline ends. CDR1 and CDR2 (germline): LGHNA, YNFKEQ. There are 14 residues in the CDR3. The chain's CDR3 is CAIGGGLGNEKLFF. The DNA of the CDR3 is TGTGCCATTGGGGGAGGGCTCGGTAATGAAAAACTGTTTTTT.

V is TRBV11-2 and J is TRBJ2-2; D gene unclear. V lost 8 bases and J 6 bases, leaving 7 bases between the germline ends. The CDR3 runs 11 residues. Germline V gene data show CDR1 as SGHAT and CDR2 as FQNNGV. The CDR3 sequence: CASHFSGELFF. The DNA for the CDR3 is TGTGCCAGCCACTTCTCCGGGGAGCTGTTTTTT.

The V and J genes are TRBV14 and TRBJ1-6, with D uncertain. The CDR3 is made up of 12 amino acids. Trimming cost V 8 bases and J 7 bases, with 9 bases left between them. The V gene's germline CDR1 is SGHDN and CDR2 FVKESK. CDR3 region: CASGRSNSPLHF. DNA of the CDR3: TGTGCCAGCGGAAGGAGCAATTCACCCCTCCACTTT.

V and J are TRBV6-2 or TRBV6-3 and TRBJ2-5; D gene unclear. The CDR3 is made up of 12 amino acids. Trimming removed 2 bases from V and 3 bases from J, with 4 bases in between. The germline CDR1 and CDR2 sequences are MNHEY and SVGEGT. For the CDR3, the DNA is TGTGCCAGCAGTTACCCTAAAGAGACCCAGTACTTC. Translation: CASSYPKETQYF.

The rearrangement joins TRBV27 to TRBJ2-7; D ambiguous. Germline V lookup: CDR1 MNHEY, CDR2 SMNVEV (reference sequence). The ends were cut back, 0 bases at V and 6 bases at J, with 9 bases in the middle. This CDR3 is built from 13 residues. CDR3 amino acids: CASSLSELGEQYV. CDR3 DNA sequence: TGTGCCAGCAGTTTATCGGAGCTTGGCGAGCAGTACGTC.

This clone was counted between two and nine times. The chain combines TRBV9 with TRBJ1-1, with D unclear. Germline assignment: CDR1 SGDLS and CDR2 YYNGEE. The CDR3 is 12 amino acids. The ends were cut back, 4 bases at V and 8 bases at J, with 12 bases in the middle. The CDR3 coding sequence is TGTGCCAGCAGCCAGAACGCACAAGAAGCTTTCTTT. Translation: CASSQNAQEAFF.

The chain uses TRBV19 and TRBJ1-5, with unresolved D. V gave up 3 bases and J gave up 0 bases, with 9 bases separating them. CDR3 length: 15 amino acids. Germline V gene lookup returns CDR1 LNHDA and CDR2 SQIVND (reference sequence). The CDR3 DNA reads TGTGCCAGTAGTATGTGGTTGGATAGCAATCAGCCCCAGCATTTT. Translating gives CASSMWLDSNQPQHF.

This chain uses TRBV5-1 with TRBJ2-5; D unresolved. CDR3 size: 11 residues. V lost 2 bases to trimming and J lost 13 bases, with 12 bases between them. CDR1 is SGHRS, CDR2 YFSETQ, per germline. For the CDR3, the DNA is TGCGCCAGCAGCTTCAGTGGGCCCTGGTACTTC. This gives the protein CASSFSGPWYF.

The chain is built from TRBV27 and TRBJ1-2, with D possibly matching TRBD1 (5 bases). CDR1 is MNHEY and CDR2 is SMNVEV in the germline V gene (reference sequence). Trimming took 7 bases from V and 7 from J, leaving 25 bases between them. The length of the CDR3 is 16 residues. CDR3 sequence (DNA): TGTGCCAGCAACCCCGCGCGGGGGGAGACTGATCGTGGCTACACCTTC. Its translation is CASNPARGETDRGYTF.

This clone came up once. The chain links TRBV5-6 to TRBJ1-2; 9 bases align to TRBD1. In germline, CDR1 is SGHDT, CDR2 YYEEEE. The V and J ends lost 6 bases and 8 bases, in that order; junction bases with no gene match: 5. This CDR3 spans 12 amino acids. The CDR3 DNA follows: TGTGCCAGCACACGGACAGGGGAGGGCTACACCTTC. Translating it yields CASTRTGEGYTF.

The chain couples TRBV7-2 to TRBJ1-1, with TRBD1 matching 10 bases. CDR1 is SGHTA, CDR2 FQGNSA, per germline. V shed 7 bases, J shed 4 bases, and the junction held 6 bases outside the gene matches. The CDR3 has 14 amino acids. CDR3 in DNA: TGTGCCAGCATAGACAGGGGGCGTCTCACTGAAGCTTTCTTT. Its protein is CASIDRGRLTEAFF.

The chain links TRBV4-1 to TRBJ1-4, with D unclear. V was pared by 2 bases and J by 5 bases, with 15 bases between. CDR1 is MGHRA, CDR2 YSYEKL, per germline. This CDR3 has 16 amino acids. CDR3 sequence: CASSQRMFRVNEKLFF. The DNA of the CDR3 is TGCGCCAGCAGCCAACGCATGTTTCGGGTGAATGAAAAACTGTTTTTT.

The V call is TRBV18, the J call TRBJ2-2, with D maybe TRBD2 (5 bases). Trimming removed 3 bases from V and 3 bases from J, with 5 bases in between. The CDR3 has 13 amino acids. CDR1 is KGHSH and CDR2 is LQKENI in the germline V gene. The CDR3 DNA is TGTGCCAGCTCACCGAGGGACACCGGGGAGCTGTTTTTT. It translates to CASSPRDTGELFF.

The genes are TRBV6-2 or TRBV6-3 and TRBJ1-2, with 9 bases matching TRBD1. V lost 6 bases to trimming and J lost 3 bases; unmatched junction nucleotides: 14. CDR1 and CDR2 (germline): MNHEY, SVGEGT. The CDR3 loop spans 17 amino acids. CDR3 nucleotides: TGTGCCAGCAGCTTAATCCTGGGAACAGGGGGCGACTATGGCTACACCTTC. This sequence encodes CASSLILGTGGDYGYTF.

This clone was observed once. The chain carries TRBV3-1 (or the pseudogene TRBV3-2) and TRBJ2-5; the D gene could be TRBD1 or TRBD2 (5 bases each). Germline V gene lookup returns CDR1 LGHDT and CDR2 YNNKEL (reference sequence). The CDR3 is 15 amino acids. V was pared by 3 bases and J by 0 bases, with 11 bases between. The DNA for the CDR3 is TGTGCCAGCAGCCAGCGATTGGGGGACCAAGAGACCCAGTACTTC. Its protein product is CASSQRLGDQETQYF.

The chain employs TRBV4-3 and TRBJ2-1; no reliable D call. V was trimmed by 0 bases and J by 9 bases, leaving 12 bases between them. Germline V CDR1 and CDR2: LGHNA, YSLEER. This CDR3 spans 14 amino acids. For the CDR3, the DNA is TGCGCCAGCAGCCAAGAGGCGGCTTATAGTGAGCAGTTCTTC. Translated: CASSQEAAYSEQFF.

The V and J genes are TRBV7-2 and TRBJ2-3; D remains ambiguous. The CDR3 is 15 amino acids. Per germline, CDR1 SGHTA and CDR2 FQGNSA. The ends were cut back, 1 base at V and 0 bases at J, with 8 bases in the middle. CDR3 sequence (DNA): TGTGCCAGCAGCTTAGTGGGAACTAGCACAGATACGCAGTATTTT. This gives the protein CASSLVGTSTDTQYF.

The V and J genes are TRBV6-5 and TRBJ1-6, with D hard to call. The CDR3 is made up of 14 amino acids. Germline-derived CDR1 and CDR2 are MNHEY and SVGAGI. Trimming took off 2 bases at V and 7 bases at J, with 9 bases between the two ends. CDR3 sequence (DNA): TGTGCCAGCAGTTACGAGATCGGCAATTCACCCCTCCACTTT. It codes for CASSYEIGNSPLHF.

This chain connects TRBV4-1 to TRBJ1-1; D remains ambiguous. Germline assignment: CDR1 MGHRA and CDR2 YSYEKL. There are 15 residues in the CDR3. V lost 3 bases and J 2 bases, leaving 13 bases between the germline ends. The CDR3 DNA is TGCGCCAGCAGCCAGTCCGCCCTCCCCAACACTGAAGCTTTCTTT. Amino acid sequence: CASSQSALPNTEAFF.

The rearrangement uses TRBV28 and TRBJ1-1; D gene ambiguous. Germline CDR1 and CDR2: MDHEN and SYDVKM. The CDR3 length is 13 residues. V gave up 3 bases and J gave up 2 bases, with 7 bases separating them. DNA of the CDR3: TGTGCCAGCAGTTTTCGGCCAAACACTGAAGCTTTCTTT. It yields the protein CASSFRPNTEAFF.

This clone was recorded once. The chain has TRBV7-8 and TRBJ2-5, with no clear D. Per germline, CDR1 SGHVS and CDR2 FQNEAQ. The CDR3 contains 11 residues. Trimming stripped 5 bases from V and 14 bases from J, with 15 bases between. For the CDR3, the DNA is TGTGCCAGCAGCCACCAGGACCGCCACTACTTC. Encoded protein: CASSHQDRHYF.

The rearrangement uses TRBV5-1 and TRBJ2-7; no reliable D call. CDR3 length: 14 residues. V lost 6 bases, J lost 6 bases, and 19 bases lay in between. The V gene's germline CDR1 is SGHRS and CDR2 YFSETQ. DNA of the CDR3: TGCGCCAGCACCCACCGGGCAGCCTCTAGCGAGCAGTACGTC. It is translated as CASTHRAASSEQYV.

The chain links TRBV29-1 to TRBJ1-1; 10 bases map to TRBD1. Germline lookup yields CDR1 SQVTM and CDR2 ANQGSEA. J gave up 4 bases and V 7 bases, and 9 bases lay outside the gene matches. The CDR3 sequence is 14 residues long. The CDR3 here is CSASTGTGVTEAFF. The CDR3, as DNA: TGCAGCGCCTCAACCGGGACAGGGGTCACTGAAGCTTTCTTT.

The chain recombines TRBV4-3 with TRBJ1-1, with 7 bases aligning to TRBD1. V lost 4 bases, J lost 5 bases, and 19 bases stayed unmatched. CDR3 length equals 18 residues. From germline, CDR1 is LGHNA and CDR2 YSLEER. The CDR3 DNA reads as TGCGCCAGCAGCCCCAGGGGGGCCGGAGGGGGATTTAGTACTGAAGCTTTCTTT. Its translation: CASSPRGAGGGFSTEAFF.

This clone was picked up a small number of times. The genes are TRBV6-6 and TRBJ2-2; 10 nucleotides match TRBD2. After removal of 10 bases from V and 5 bases from J, the junction contained 10 bases not matched to a gene. CDR3 length: 15 amino acids. CDR1 and CDR2 (germline): MNHNY, SVGAGI (reference sequence). CDR3 sequence reads: CATWEAGGQTGELFF. The CDR3 bases are TGTGCCACCTGGGAAGCGGGAGGGCAAACCGGGGAGCTGTTTTTT.

J is TRBJ1-5 and V is TRBV6-5; D is unclear. The CDR3 is 15 amino acids. V was trimmed by 3 bases and J by 0 bases, leaving 9 bases between them. The germline V gene encodes CDR1 MNHEY and CDR2 SVGAGI. The CDR3 sequence is CASSYGLHSNQPQHF. CDR3 coding DNA: TGTGCCAGCAGTTATGGGTTACATAGCAATCAGCCCCAGCATTTT.

CDR3 nucleotides: TGTGCCTGGACAGGGAGGCGCACTGAAGCTTTCTTT. Its protein is CAWTGRRTEAFF. The chain recombines TRBV30 with TRBJ1-1, with TRBD1 as a possible D gene (5 bases). V lost 4 bases, J lost 4 bases, and 10 bases lay in between. CDR1 and CDR2 from the germline V gene are GTSNPN and SVGIG (reference sequence). The CDR3 length is 12 residues.

The rearrangement joins TRBV4-1 to TRBJ1-1, with D unresolved. Trimming shortened V by 4 bases and J by 1 base, and 10 bases separated the two germline ends. The CDR3 is 14 amino acids. CDR1 and CDR2 (germline): MGHRA, YSYEKL. For the CDR3, the DNA is TGCGCCAGCAGCCTTGAAGGCACGAACACTGAAGCTTTCTTT. As protein: CASSLEGTNTEAFF.

This clone has a handful of counts. The V call is TRBV2, the J call TRBJ2-2; TRBD1 or TRBD2 may be the D gene (5 bases each). The ends were cut back, 7 bases at V and 6 bases at J, with 9 bases in the middle. Germline CDR1 and CDR2: SNHLY and FYNNEI. The CDR3 is made up of 12 amino acids. The chain's CDR3 is CASTQGAGELFF. DNA of the CDR3: TGTGCCAGCACCCAGGGAGCCGGGGAGCTGTTTTTT.